The sequence of this T cell receptor (beta chain) was determined in a study of cytomegalovirus exposure and HLA in healthy donors. About the study: HLA-typed donors were the source of approximately 80 million unique TCRs, which an early data release held. Findings and limits, study-wide: Cytomegalovirus association was listed for 150 to 200 TCR beta chains. In a later analysis, 17,000 or so TCR beta sequences were associated with HLA alleles at 0.05 false discovery rate.

PCR employed 60 Vbeta and 13 Jbeta primers. Here immunoSEQ multiplex PCR was the method, and the copy in TCRdb shows in-frame clones only, minus some. The data contain around 78,000 clones, 70% to 85% of them singletons. The germline V gene has CDR1 SGHTA and CDR2 FQGNSA. This CDR3 region has 14 residues. Trimming pared 5 bases from V and 8 bases from J, leaving 18 bases between. As to this clone: Its antigen is currently unknown.

The sequenced material came from PBMCs. J is TRBJ1-2 and V is TRBV7-2; possibly TRBD1 for D (5 bases). This receptor was obtained from a woman aged 45 to 65 in good health and CMV-seronegative. This chain's CDR3 is CASSTRQNLGGYTF. CDR3 bases: TGTGCCAGCAGCACCCGACAGAATCTTGGGGGCTACACCTTC.